The 5 T cell receptor beta chains below all came from one sample that was sequenced in a study of identical twins. TCRdb redid the calling of the 5' RACE reads with MiXCR, one entry per CDR3 protein. Among approximately 890,000 distinct CDR3 sequences listed, approximately 13% were seen once. These data also featured in a second study, about yellow fever vaccine responses in identical twins.

The specimen was PBMCs. All receptors come from a woman aged 18 to 35 in good health.

This chain links TRBV29-1 with TRBJ2-1; 8 bases match TRBD2. V lost 6 bases and J lost 3; bases outside the gene matches: 4. The CDR3 runs 13 residues. The V gene's germline CDR1 is SQVTM and CDR2 ANQGSEA. CDR3 coding DNA: TGCAGCGTAGCCGGGACTAGCTACAATGAGCAGTTCTTC. Amino acid sequence: CSVAGTSYNEQFF.

This clonotype was detected a few times. The rearrangement uses TRBV4-1 and TRBJ2-4, with 15 bases matching TRBD2. The CDR3 covers 20 residues. Looked up from germline, CDR1 is MGHRA and CDR2 is YSYEKL. With 1 base clipped from V and 2 bases from J, the junction kept 9 bases outside the gene matches. CDR3 residues: CASSQGTSGRGEETKNIQYF. The CDR3 DNA reads TGCGCCAGCAGCCAAGGGACTAGCGGGAGGGGAGAGGAAACCAAAAACATTCAGTACTTC.

The chain employs TRBV12-3 or TRBV12-4 and TRBJ2-5; TRBD2 matches at 14 bases. V shed 10 bases, J shed 4 bases, and the junction held 8 bases outside the gene matches. This CDR3 has 15 residues. In DNA, the CDR3 is TGTGCCACTGGGACTAGCGGGAGTAAGGGAGAGACCCAGTACTTC. This codes for CATGTSGSKGETQYF.

The chain is built from TRBV7-9 and TRBJ2-6; 9 bases are a match to TRBD1. V trimming: 6 bases; J trimming: 4 bases; junction bases outside the gene matches: 10. Germline V gene data show CDR1 as SEHNR and CDR2 as FQNEAQ (reference sequence). This CDR3 contains 17 residues. This CDR3 is CASSRDRATGGANVLTF. The DNA for the CDR3 is TGTGCCAGCAGTCGGGACAGGGCCACGGGAGGGGCCAACGTCCTGACTTTC.

This clonotype was seen at least ten times. The chain couples TRBV12-3 or TRBV12-4 to TRBJ2-1; 8 bases align to TRBD2. The CDR3 loop spans 15 amino acids. Unmatched junction bases numbered 8, after V lost 3 bases and J lost 7 bases. CDR3 sequence: CASSFAGGVMNEQFF. CDR3 bases: TGTGCCAGCAGTTTCGCGGGAGGCGTTATGAATGAGCAGTTCTTC.